Reported below is one TCR beta chain. This entry belongs to a study of T cell changes during pregnancy in multiple sclerosis. Profiling relied on immunoSEQ multiplex PCR, and the TCRdb table lists in-frame clones only, not all of them. The sample includes 52,000 or so clones, 85% to 90% of them seen just once. With V trimmed by 1 base and J by 7 bases, 5 bases remained unmatched. The CDR3 sequence is 15 residues long. Germline V gives CDR1 SEHNR, CDR2 FQNEAQ (reference sequence). The receptor comes from a female donor with multiple sclerosis, enrolled in a pregnancy study. The sequenced sample was CD4+ T cells from peripheral blood mononuclear cells, obtained in the first trimester of pregnancy. This chain uses TRBV7-9 with TRBJ1-1; 11 bases map to TRBD1. Here the CDR3 reads CASSLGTGGAGEAFF. DNA of the CDR3: TGTGCCAGCAGCTTAGGGACAGGGGGCGCGGGTGAAGCTTTCTTT. Combining the CDR3 with reference TRBV7-9 and TRBJ1-1 gives the whole variable domain DTGVSQNPRHKITKRGQNVTFRCDPISEHNRLYWYRQTLGQGPEFLTYFQNEAQLEKSRLLSDRFSAERPKGSFSTLEIQRTEQGDSAMYLCASSLGTGGAGEAFFGQGTRLTVV.